This passage covers 21 T cell receptor beta chains from one sample sequenced in a study of cytomegalovirus exposure and HLA in healthy donors. Primers for the PCR totalled 60 Vbeta and 13 Jbeta. Here immunoSEQ multiplex PCR was the method, and the copy in TCRdb shows in-frame clones only, minus some. This table holds about 78,000 clones, roughly 72% found once. Sequenced sample: PBMCs. The receptors shown here come from a woman in her thirties or forties in good health and CMV-seropositive.

J is TRBJ1-1 and V is TRBV7-2, with D maybe TRBD1 (5 bases). The CDR3 consists of 15 residues. Germline V CDR1 and CDR2: SGHTA, FQGNSA. V was clipped by 2 bases and J by 4 bases, with 14 bases between them. Here the CDR3 reads CASSLQGIQGTEAFF. CDR3 nucleotide sequence: TGTGCCAGCAGCTTACAGGGTATTCAAGGCACTGAAGCTTTCTTT.

The chain combines TRBV10-3 with TRBJ2-1; 9 bases line up with TRBD2. Germline V gene lookup returns CDR1 ENHRY and CDR2 SYGVKD. The V and J ends lost 10 bases and 9 bases, in that order; junction bases with no gene match: 16. The CDR3 consists of 15 residues. This CDR3 is CASTLAGSAQSEQFF. The CDR3 DNA follows: TGTGCCAGCACCCTAGCGGGATCAGCTCAAAGTGAGCAGTTCTTC.

The rearrangement links TRBV4-1 to TRBJ2-3; D perhaps matches TRBD2 (5 bases). The CDR3 consists of 17 residues. The ends were cut back, 1 base at V and 3 bases at J, with 17 bases in the middle. Germline V lookup: CDR1 MGHRA, CDR2 YSYEKL. DNA for the CDR3: TGCGCCAGCAGCCAAGTGTCCGGGGTTCTAGGGACAGATACGCAGTATTTT. Translated: CASSQVSGVLGTDTQYF.

The chain links TRBV7-2 to TRBJ2-5, with 10 positions matching TRBD1. Germline V gene sequence: CDR1 SGHTA, CDR2 FQGNSA. The J segment lost 7 bases and the V segment lost 5 bases, leaving 7 bases of the junction unmatched. The CDR3 has 14 residues. CDR3 bases: TGTGCCAGCAGCACGACAGGGGGCGCTGGGACCCAGTACTTC. Encoded protein: CASSTTGGAGTQYF. The full variable domain, completed using reference TRBV7-2 and TRBJ2-5, is GAGVSQSPSNKVTEKGKDVELRCDPISGHTALYWYRQSLGQGLEFLIYFQGNSAPDKSGLPSDRFSAERTGGSVSTLTIQRTQQEDSAVYLCASSTTGGAGTQYFGPGTRLLVL.

DNA for the CDR3: TGTGCCTGGAGAATTGCAGGTTCGAACACTGAAGCTTTCTTT. It yields the protein CAWRIAGSNTEAFF. V and J are TRBV30 and TRBJ1-1; D gene uncertain. Germline assignment: CDR1 GTSNPN and CDR2 SVGIG (reference sequence). CDR3 size: 14 residues. Deletions cut 3 bases from V and 1 base from J, with 12 bases between.

V usage is TRBV11-2 and J usage is TRBJ2-7; 9 bases line up with TRBD1. V was pared by 1 base and J by 6 bases, with 4 bases of the junction left unmatched. Germline CDR1 reads SGHAT; CDR2 reads FQNNGV. CDR3 length: 14 residues. The CDR3 reads CASSLGDRVSEQYF. The CDR3 region has the DNA TGTGCCAGCAGCTTAGGGGACAGGGTCTCCGAGCAGTACTTC.

The J gene is TRBJ2-7, the V gene TRBV5-1; TRBD2 agrees at 11 bases. Per germline, CDR1 SGHRS and CDR2 YFSETQ. V lost 4 bases to trimming and J lost 0 bases; unmatched junction nucleotides: 3. The CDR3 spans 15 residues. This CDR3 is CASSATSGSSYEQYF. Here the CDR3 DNA reads TGCGCCAGCAGCGCAACTAGCGGGAGCTCCTACGAGCAGTACTTC.

The genes are TRBV15 and TRBJ2-7; D is perhaps TRBD2 (6 bases). CDR1 LNHNV and CDR2 YYDKDF come from the germline V gene (reference sequence). V was clipped by 1 base and J by 5 bases, with 12 bases between them. The CDR3 is 14 amino acids. This CDR3 reads CATSRVGGRNEQYF. In nucleotides, the CDR3 is TGTGCCACCAGCAGAGTGGGGGGAAGGAACGAGCAGTACTTC.

V is TRBV19 and J is TRBJ1-5; D remains unclear. V dropped 5 bases and J dropped 1 base, with 12 bases sitting between them. This CDR3 is 15 amino acids long. The germline gives CDR1 LNHDA, CDR2 SQIVND (reference sequence). The CDR3 loop is CASSRGVLSNQPQHF. CDR3 nucleotide sequence: TGTGCCAGTAGTCGCGGGGTCCTAAGCAATCAGCCCCAGCATTTT.

The chain employs TRBV5-1 and TRBJ2-1, with 10 bases that match TRBD1. The germline V gene encodes CDR1 SGHRS and CDR2 YFSETQ. The CDR3 runs 15 residues. Trimming took 0 bases from V and 4 from J; bases not matched to a gene: 1. CDR3 sequence: CASSLGQGAYNEQFF. The CDR3 DNA reads TGCGCCAGCAGCTTGGGACAGGGGGCATACAATGAGCAGTTCTTC.

V gene TRBV6-1 combines with J gene TRBJ2-3; possible D gene TRBD2, 6 bases. The CDR3 totals 14 residues. V gave up 1 base and J gave up 6 bases, with 11 bases separating them. The germline gives CDR1 MNHNS, CDR2 SASEGT. CDR3 in DNA: TGTGCCAGCAGTGAAGATGGAGGGTTGGATACGCAGTATTTT. As protein: CASSEDGGLDTQYF.

The V gene is TRBV10-3, the J gene TRBJ2-2; 9 nucleotides agree with TRBD2. This CDR3 is built from 15 residues. Germline V lookup: CDR1 ENHRY, CDR2 SYGVKD. The J segment lost 2 bases and the V segment lost 5 bases, leaving 3 bases of the junction unmatched. The CDR3 loop reads CAISPGLANTGELFF. CDR3 DNA: TGTGCCATCAGTCCGGGACTAGCCAACACCGGGGAGCTGTTTTTT.

The count of this clone is one. The rearrangement joins TRBV5-1 to TRBJ2-5; 9 bases match TRBD1. Trimming cost V 5 bases and J 1 base; bases outside gene matches: 6. The CDR3 length is 15 residues. Per germline, CDR1 SGHRS and CDR2 YFSETQ. The CDR3 here is CASRLTGGSQETQYF. CDR3 DNA sequence: TGCGCCAGCAGATTAACAGGGGGCTCCCAAGAGACCCAGTACTTC.

This clone came up once. The gene calls are TRBV6-5 and TRBJ2-3; 8 bases align to TRBD1. Per the germline V gene, CDR1 is MNHEY and CDR2 is SVGAGI. V shed 3 bases, J shed 4 bases, and the junction held 6 bases outside the gene matches. The CDR3 runs to 15 residues. The CDR3 region is CASSYRQGFSDTQYF. The CDR3 DNA follows: TGTGCCAGCAGTTATAGACAGGGGTTCTCAGATACGCAGTATTTT.

The chain recombines TRBV27 with TRBJ1-2, with TRBD1 matching 7 bases. The V gene's germline CDR1 is MNHEY and CDR2 SMNVEV (reference sequence). The CDR3 is made up of 13 amino acids. Trimming cost V 5 bases and J 4 bases; bases outside gene matches: 4. This CDR3 reads CASSLAGGYGYTF. The CDR3 DNA is TGTGCCAGCAGTCTCGCAGGGGGCTATGGCTACACCTTC.

This rearrangement joins TRBV7-2 to TRBJ1-1; D remains ambiguous. The CDR3 runs to 15 residues. Trimming took 2 bases from V and 0 from J, leaving 10 bases between them. Germline CDR1 reads SGHTA; CDR2 reads FQGNSA. CDR3 protein: CASSLREGLNTEAFF. The CDR3 DNA reads as TGTGCCAGCAGCTTACGGGAGGGTTTGAACACTGAAGCTTTCTTT.

This CDR3 is CASSLVSGEAFF. The CDR3 nucleotides are TGTGCCAGCAGCTTAGTGTCAGGGGAAGCTTTCTTT. The gene calls are TRBV7-2 and TRBJ1-1; D may be TRBD1 (5 bases). The CDR3 is made up of 12 amino acids. The germline gives CDR1 SGHTA, CDR2 FQGNSA. V gave up 1 base and J gave up 8 bases, with 8 bases separating them.

The gene calls are TRBV4-2 and TRBJ1-2; D gene ambiguous. Per the germline V gene, CDR1 is LGHNA and CDR2 is YNFKEQ. Trimming left V 4 bases short and J 7 bases short, with 19 bases between. The CDR3 sequence is 15 residues long. The CDR3 sequence: CASSPWEWPWLGYTF. CDR3 nucleotide sequence: TGTGCCAGCAGCCCCTGGGAGTGGCCCTGGCTTGGCTACACCTTC.

The DNA for the CDR3 is TGTGCCAGCAGCTTTGGACAGTACATGAACACTGAAGCTTTCTTT. It codes for CASSFGQYMNTEAFF. This chain uses TRBV7-2 with TRBJ1-1; weak D call: TRBD1 (6 bases). Trimming stripped 3 bases from V and 0 bases from J, with 11 bases between. Germline CDR1 SGHTA, CDR2 FQGNSA. The CDR3 contains 15 residues.

The chain employs TRBV6-5 and TRBJ2-2, with D perhaps matching TRBD1 (7 bases). The CDR3 consists of 14 residues. Germline V gene data show CDR1 as MNHEY and CDR2 as SVGAGI. V lost 7 bases to trimming and J lost 5 bases, with 14 bases between them. The CDR3 region is CASMRRGRTGELFF. The CDR3 nucleotides read TGTGCCAGCATGAGGAGGGGGCGGACCGGGGAGCTGTTTTTT.

The chain is built from TRBV5-6 and TRBJ2-2, with D possibly matching TRBD1 (6 bases). Germline loops: CDR1 SGHDT, CDR2 YYEEEE. The V end was cut by 6 bases, the J end by 4 bases, with 10 bases between. The CDR3 contains 13 residues. This chain's CDR3 is CASTMDSTGELFF. CDR3 sequence (DNA): TGTGCCAGCACCATGGACAGCACCGGGGAGCTGTTTTTT.